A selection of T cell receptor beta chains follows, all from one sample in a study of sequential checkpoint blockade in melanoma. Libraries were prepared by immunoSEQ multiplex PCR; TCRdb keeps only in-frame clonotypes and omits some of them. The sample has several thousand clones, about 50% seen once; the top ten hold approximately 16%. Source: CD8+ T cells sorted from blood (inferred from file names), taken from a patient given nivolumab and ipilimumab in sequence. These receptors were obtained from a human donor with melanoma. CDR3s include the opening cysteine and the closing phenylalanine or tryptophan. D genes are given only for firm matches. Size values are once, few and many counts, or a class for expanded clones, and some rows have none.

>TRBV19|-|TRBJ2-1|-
CASSIFRYNEQFF
TGTGCCAGTAGTATATTTCGGTACAATGAGCAGTTCTTC
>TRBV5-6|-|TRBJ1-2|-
CAICDSGMYYGYTF
TGTGCCATCTGCGACTCAGGGATGTACTATGGCTACACCTTC
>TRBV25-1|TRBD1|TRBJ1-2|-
CASSDLNRGADGYTF
TGTGCCAGCAGTGATCTGAACAGGGGCGCCGATGGCTACACCTTC
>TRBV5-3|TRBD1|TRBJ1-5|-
CARSLVRDRGNQPQHF
TGTGCCAGAAGCTTGGTCCGGGACAGGGGAAATCAGCCCCAGCATTTT
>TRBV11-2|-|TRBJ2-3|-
CASPGLHTDTQYF
TGTGCCAGTCCGGGACTGCACACAGATACGCAGTATTTT
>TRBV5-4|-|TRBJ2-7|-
CASSFGSSEDEQYF
TGTGCCAGCAGCTTTGGCTCTAGCGAGGACGAGCAGTACTTC
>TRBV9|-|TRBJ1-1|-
CASSVDRAGEAFF
TGTGCCAGCAGCGTAGACAGGGCCGGTGAAGCTTTCTTT
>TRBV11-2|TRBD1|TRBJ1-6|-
CASSLDGQANSPLHF
TGTGCCAGCAGCTTAGACGGACAGGCTAATTCACCCCTCCACTTT
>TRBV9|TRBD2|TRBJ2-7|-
CASSVGRGVYEQYF
TGTGCCAGCAGCGTTGGGCGGGGGGTCTACGAGCAGTACTTC
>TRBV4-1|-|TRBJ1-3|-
CASSQTGSGNTIYF
TGCGCCAGCAGCCAAACAGGGTCCGGAAACACCATATATTTT
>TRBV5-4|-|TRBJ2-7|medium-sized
CASSFGGSYEQYF
TGTGCCAGCAGCTTCGGCGGATCCTACGAGCAGTACTTC
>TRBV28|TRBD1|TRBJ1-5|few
CASSPRTGFQPQHF
TGTGCCAGCAGTCCCAGGACAGGGTTTCAGCCCCAGCATTTT
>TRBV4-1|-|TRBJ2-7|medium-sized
CASSQGSSYEQYF
TGCGCCAGCAGCCAAGGGTCCAGCTACGAGCAGTACTTC
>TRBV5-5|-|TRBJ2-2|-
CASSLGADGELFF
TGTGCCAGCAGCTTAGGGGCGGACGGGGAGCTGTTTTTT
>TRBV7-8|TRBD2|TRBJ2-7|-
CASSLSGGISYEQYF
TGTGCCAGCAGCTTAAGCGGGGGAATCTCCTACGAGCAGTACTTC
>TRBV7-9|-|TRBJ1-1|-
CASAQGSPEAFF
TGTGCCAGCGCCCAGGGGTCCCCTGAAGCTTTCTTT
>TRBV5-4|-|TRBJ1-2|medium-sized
CASRLWGELITIGYTF
TGTGCCAGCAGACTATGGGGGGAACTCATTACTATTGGCTACACCTTC
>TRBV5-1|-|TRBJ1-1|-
CASSLEGHENTEAFF
TGCGCCAGCAGCTTGGAGGGACACGAGAACACTGAAGCTTTCTTT
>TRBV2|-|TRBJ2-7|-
CASSESGAGTYEQYF
TGTGCCAGCAGTGAATCAGGCGCAGGGACCTACGAGCAGTACTTC
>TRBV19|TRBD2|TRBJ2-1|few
CASGILAGGDNEQFF
TGTGCCAGCGGCATTCTAGCGGGGGGAGACAATGAGCAGTTCTTC
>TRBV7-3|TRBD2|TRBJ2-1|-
CASSPHAGGSYNEQFF
TGTGCCAGCAGCCCCCACGCGGGGGGTTCCTACAATGAGCAGTTCTTC
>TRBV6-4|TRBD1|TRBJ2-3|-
CASSTGGKSTDTQYF
TGTGCCAGCAGCACAGGGGGCAAGAGCACAGATACGCAGTATTTT
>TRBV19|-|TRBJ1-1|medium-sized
CASSPWQGTEAFF
TGTGCCAGTAGCCCCTGGCAGGGGACTGAAGCTTTCTTT
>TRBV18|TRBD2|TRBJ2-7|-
CASSPPGLAGPGGYEQYF
TGTGCCAGCTCACCACCGGGACTAGCGGGGCCCGGGGGCTACGAGCAGTACTTC
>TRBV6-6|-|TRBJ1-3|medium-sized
CASRRDSSGNTIYF
TGTGCCAGTAGAAGAGACAGCTCTGGAAACACCATATATTTT